The present entry profiles one T cell receptor (beta chain) with its context. Its antigen has not been determined. No per-base quality is available; no much larger clone lies one base away. This sample was taken from a study of response to subunit inactivated influenza vaccine (dated by TCRdb to 2017 to 2018). In the study overall: The study used deep quantitative T cell receptor repertoire profiling to track responses to a trivalent subunit inactivated influenza vaccine. The paper's findings and limits, for the study overall: According to the authors, only a limited number of new T cells may be recruited by each seasonal influenza vaccination.

The CDR3 spans 16 residues, from the cysteine through the phenylalanine. Of the read, only the CDR3 DNA is kept; its 48 bases are in frame from base 1. The CDR1 and CDR2 encoded by the germline V gene are MNHEY and SVGEGT. Trimming takes 2 bases from V and 4 bases from J, and the germline ends sit 14 bases apart. To prepare the library, RT-PCR was applied. This sample was sequenced with an Illumina HiSeq 2500. TCRdb handled the public reads itself, with Q25 trimming in fastp and clone calling in MiXCR, and kept productive beta chains. When rows share a CDR3 protein, they turn into one entry using the most common DNA and genes. The sample records about 700,000 distinct CDR3 sequences, about a sixth of which are singletons. The ten largest clones capture roughly 11% of the sample.

The receptor was derived from a man aged 50 to 59 who received an inactivated influenza vaccine. Donor details come from another sample of the same person, matched by shared clones. The sequence links TRBV6-2 or TRBV6-3 to TRBJ2-2; TRBD2 is a possible D gene, resting on 6 matching bases. The sequenced sample was PBMCs from blood, obtained 11 to 12 days after vaccination. The nucleotide sequence is TGTGCCAGCAGTTACGGGCCGGGAGTATCCACCGGGGAGCTGTTTTTT. It codes for CASSYGPGVSTGELFF.